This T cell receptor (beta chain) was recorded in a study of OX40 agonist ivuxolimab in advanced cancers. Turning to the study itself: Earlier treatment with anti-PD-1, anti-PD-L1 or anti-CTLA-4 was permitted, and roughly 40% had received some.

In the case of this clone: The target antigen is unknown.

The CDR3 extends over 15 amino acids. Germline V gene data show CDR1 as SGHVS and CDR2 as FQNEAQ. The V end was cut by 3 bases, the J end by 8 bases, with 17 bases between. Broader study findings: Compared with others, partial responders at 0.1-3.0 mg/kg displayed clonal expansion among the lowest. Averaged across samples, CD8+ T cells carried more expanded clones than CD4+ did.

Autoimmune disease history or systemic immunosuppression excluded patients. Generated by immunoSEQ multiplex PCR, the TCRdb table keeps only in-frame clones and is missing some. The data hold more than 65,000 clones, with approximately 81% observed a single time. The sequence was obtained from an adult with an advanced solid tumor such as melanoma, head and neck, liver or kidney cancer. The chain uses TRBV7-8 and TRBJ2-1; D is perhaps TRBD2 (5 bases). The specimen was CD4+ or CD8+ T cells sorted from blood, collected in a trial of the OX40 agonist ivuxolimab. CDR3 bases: TGTGCCAGCAGCTTTCCGGGGATACGGTCCCATGAGCAGTTCTTC. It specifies CASSFPGIRSHEQFF.